This T cell receptor (beta chain) originates from a study of T cell repertoires in ileal Crohn's disease. Background on the study: At surgery, 30% to 35% of patients smoked, with median disease duration about eight years. Biopsies of the neoterminal ileum at postoperative colonoscopy form M6 samples.

The assay was immunoSEQ multiplex PCR, and TCRdb's table has in-frame clones only and misses some. This table has about 62,000 clones, about 89% appearing once. The germline V and J ends were trimmed by 4 bases and 4 bases, with 8 bases remaining between them. Germline V gene lookup returns CDR1 LNHDA and CDR2 SQIVND (reference sequence). This CDR3 region has 12 residues. Remarks on this clone: As yet, its antigen is unknown.

Study results and limitations: Active smokers at surgery had more clonal expansions than non-smokers.

The time point denotes: neoterminal ileum biopsy at postoperative endoscopy, about 6 months after surgery. The TCR comes from an adult with Crohn's disease. This chain connects TRBV19 to TRBJ2-7; a possible D gene is TRBD1 (5 bases). The source material was ileal tissue. The CDR3 nucleotides read TGTGCCAGTAGTAACGACAGATACGAGCAGTACTTC. Encoded protein: CASSNDRYEQYF.